These 21 T cell receptor beta chains originate from one sample sequenced in a study of cytomegalovirus exposure and HLA in healthy donors. This table comes from immunoSEQ multiplex PCR, and its TCRdb copy is limited to in-frame clones, with some not included. The data contain about 64,000 clones, around nine tenths of them singletons. Sample: PBMCs. These receptors originate from a young woman in good health and CMV-seronegative.

This clone appeared a single time. The V call is TRBV5-4, the J call TRBJ2-2; 13 nucleotides line up with TRBD2. This CDR3 comprises 16 residues. The germline V gene has CDR1 SGHNT and CDR2 YYREEE (reference sequence). The V gene end was trimmed by 3 bases and the J gene end by 4 bases; junction bases not matched to a gene: 3. The CDR3 coding sequence is TGTGCCAGCAGCTCGACTAGCGGGAGGCGCACCGGGGAGCTGTTTTTT. Amino acids: CASSSTSGRRTGELFF.

This chain uses TRBV19 with TRBJ1-5, with D tentatively TRBD1 (6 bases). Germline-derived CDR1 and CDR2 are LNHDA and SQIVND (reference sequence). V gave up 3 bases and J gave up 8 bases, with 14 bases separating them. The CDR3 is 14 residues long. The CDR3 loop reads CASSIYRAVEPQHF. The CDR3 region has the DNA TGTGCCAGTAGTATTTACAGGGCCGTTGAGCCCCAGCATTTT.

This clone was seen more than once but under ten times. This chain links TRBV25-1 with TRBJ1-2; D is perhaps TRBD1 (5 bases). The CDR3 runs 12 residues. Germline CDR1 MGHDK, CDR2 SYGVNS. The V end lost 5 bases, the J end lost 5 bases, and 9 bases lay between the germline ends. The CDR3 protein is CASSIPGYGYTF. Written as DNA, the CDR3 is TGTGCCAGCAGTATCCCAGGGTATGGCTACACCTTC.

The chain uses TRBV7-2 and TRBJ2-5, with D unclear. V lost 5 bases and J 7 bases, leaving 8 bases between the germline ends. Germline CDR1 and CDR2: SGHTA and FQGNSA. This CDR3 is built from 11 residues. CDR3 sequence (DNA): TGTGCCAGCAGCCTCACCGGGACCCAGTACTTC. Translated, it gives CASSLTGTQYF.

In its sample, this clone was seen once. The chain carries TRBV9 and TRBJ1-6; unclear D gene. CDR1 SGDLS and CDR2 YYNGEE come from the germline V gene. Trimming left V 0 bases short and J 7 bases short, with 20 bases between. The CDR3 covers 18 residues. This CDR3 reads CASSVGPSGRAVNSPLHF. The CDR3 nucleotides are TGTGCCAGCAGCGTAGGACCCTCCGGGAGGGCGGTGAATTCACCCCTCCACTTT.

The CDR3 region has the DNA TGTGCCAGCAGCTTATATGCCACAGGGGGTTCTGGGGCCAACGTCCTGACTTTC. Its protein is CASSLYATGGSGANVLTF. The chain recombines TRBV7-2 with TRBJ2-6, with 8 bases that match TRBD1. In germline, CDR1 is SGHTA, CDR2 FQGNSA. This CDR3 has 18 amino acids. J lost 1 base, V lost 2 bases, and 7 bases had no gene match.

The chain couples TRBV15 to TRBJ2-7; D perhaps matches TRBD1 (5 bases). CDR1 LNHNV and CDR2 YYDKDF come from the germline V gene (reference sequence). The CDR3 loop spans 15 amino acids. V dropped 4 bases and J dropped 3 bases, with 16 bases sitting between them. CDR3 residues: CATSIETVGLYEQYF. In DNA, the CDR3 is TGTGCCACCAGCATAGAGACGGTGGGGCTCTACGAGCAGTACTTC.

The V gene is TRBV6-1, the J gene TRBJ1-3, with 7 bases fitting TRBD1. The germline CDR1 and CDR2 sequences are MNHNS and SASEGT. This CDR3 comprises 17 residues. V lost 4 bases, J lost 1 base, and 10 bases stayed unmatched. This chain's CDR3 is CASSVRDSYYSGNTIYF. CDR3 DNA sequence: TGTGCCAGCAGTGTAAGGGACAGTTACTATTCTGGAAACACCATATATTTT.

The rearrangement joins TRBV27 to TRBJ2-1; 7 nucleotides align to TRBD1. The CDR3 is 17 amino acids. Trimming took 6 bases from V and 2 from J; bases not matched to a gene: 13. CDR1 MNHEY and CDR2 SMNVEV come from the germline V gene (reference sequence). As DNA, the CDR3 is TGTGCCAGCAGCGTACCAACAGGGGACGGCCCCTACAATGAGCAGTTCTTC. It is translated as CASSVPTGDGPYNEQFF.

The sample holds one count of this clone. This rearrangement joins TRBV19 to TRBJ2-2; D perhaps matches TRBD1 (6 bases). Germline V lookup: CDR1 LNHDA, CDR2 SQIVND (reference sequence). The CDR3 totals 13 residues. V was shortened by 7 bases and J by 6 bases, with 12 bases between the two germline ends. Here the CDR3 reads CASTLQGPGELFF. CDR3 nucleotides: TGTGCCAGTACCTTACAGGGTCCCGGGGAGCTGTTTTTT.

V gene TRBV4-2 combines with J gene TRBJ2-7; 7 bases map to TRBD1. CDR1 and CDR2 (germline): LGHNA, YNFKEQ. Germline trimming cut 2 bases from V and 1 base from J; bases unmatched to any gene: 8. The CDR3 is 16 amino acids. The CDR3 loop reads CASSQKGWDRSYEQYF. CDR3 coding DNA: TGTGCCAGCAGCCAAAAGGGTTGGGACAGATCCTACGAGCAGTACTTC.

The chain combines TRBV11-2 with TRBJ1-6, with unresolved D. Trimming removed 2 bases at V and 9 bases at J, with 8 bases between. The CDR3 extends over 13 amino acids. Germline loops: CDR1 SGHAT, CDR2 FQNNGV. CDR3 loop: CASSLILVSPLHF. CDR3 nucleotides: TGTGCCAGCAGCTTAATTTTAGTTTCACCCCTCCACTTT.

This chain joins TRBV28 and TRBJ2-1; perhaps TRBD2 as D (5 bases). This CDR3 comprises 14 residues. The germline V gene encodes CDR1 MDHEN and CDR2 SYDVKM. Trimming stripped 7 bases from V and 4 bases from J, with 14 bases between. DNA of the CDR3: TGTGCCAGCATGCTAGCTCGGCAATACAATGAGCAGTTCTTC. It encodes CASMLARQYNEQFF.

The gene calls are TRBV15 and TRBJ1-5; weak D call: TRBD1 (5 bases). Trimming removed 2 bases from V and 4 bases from J, with 15 bases in between. Germline values: CDR1 LNHNV, CDR2 YYDKDF (reference sequence). This CDR3 region has 16 residues. The CDR3 here is CATSRSGGWENQPQHF. Written as DNA, the CDR3 is TGTGCCACCAGCAGATCGGGGGGTTGGGAAAATCAGCCCCAGCATTTT.

The chain employs TRBV12-2 and TRBJ2-2; TRBD1 was called by the table and not checked on the DNA. TRBV12-2 is shown as a pseudogene. The CDR3 runs 17 residues. CDR3 residues: CASRFREGTGNTGELFF. CDR3 nucleotides: TGTGCAAGTCGCTTCCGTGAAGGGACAGGGAACACCGGGGAGCTGTTTTTT.

The chain uses TRBV7-8 and TRBJ2-1; 9 bases are shared with TRBD2. The CDR3 consists of 16 residues. After removal of 5 bases from V and 8 bases from J, the junction contained 13 bases not matched to a gene. Germline CDR1 reads SGHVS; CDR2 reads FQNEAQ. CDR3 sequence: CASSPVAGVIGHEQFF. In DNA form, the CDR3 reads TGTGCCAGCAGCCCCGTAGCGGGAGTCATCGGGCATGAGCAGTTCTTC.

With respect to this clone: The same CDR3 is also encoded by other DNA sequences in this sample. This rearrangement joins TRBV18 to TRBJ1-2, with 7 positions matching TRBD1. The germline V gene has CDR1 KGHSH and CDR2 LQKENI. The ends lost 6 bases at V and 2 bases at J; junction bases unmatched: 6. This CDR3 region has 14 residues. In DNA, the CDR3 is TGTGCCAGCTCGCCGGGACAGCAAAACTATGGCTACACCTTC. It translates to CASSPGQQNYGYTF.

This chain joins TRBV7-2 and TRBJ1-1; D call uncertain. The length of the CDR3 is 12 residues. Trimming left V 1 base short and J 10 bases short, with 10 bases between. CDR1 SGHTA and CDR2 FQGNSA come from the germline V gene. CDR3 region: CASSLGYGRAFF. As DNA, the CDR3 is TGTGCCAGCAGCTTAGGGTATGGGAGAGCTTTCTTT.

CDR3 coding DNA: TGTGCCAGTAGAGGCGCTAGACGGGAGCAGTACTTC. Translation gives CASRGARREQYF. The chain combines TRBV19 with TRBJ2-7; D is undetermined. The length of the CDR3 is 12 residues. The germline gives CDR1 LNHDA, CDR2 SQIVND (reference sequence). V lost 6 bases, J lost 7 bases, and 13 bases lay in between. Using reference TRBV19 and TRBJ2-7 for the parts outside the CDR3, the full variable domain is DGGITQSPKYLFRKEGQNVTLSCEQNLNHDAMYWYRQDPGQGLRLIYYSQIVNDFQKGDIAEGYSVSREKKESFPLTVTSAQKNPTAFYLCASRGARREQYFGPGTRLTVT.

The V gene is TRBV28, the J gene TRBJ2-7; TRBD1 matches 7 bases. CDR3 length: 15 residues. CDR1 is MDHEN, CDR2 SYDVKM, per germline. The ends lost 3 bases at V and 0 bases at J; junction bases unmatched: 5. CDR3: CASSFPRQGSYEQYF. CDR3 nucleotide sequence: TGTGCCAGCAGTTTCCCCCGACAGGGCTCCTACGAGCAGTACTTC.

This chain joins TRBV9 and TRBJ2-3; a weak D match, TRBD2 (5 bases). The CDR3 is 15 amino acids. Trimming took 3 bases from V and 4 from J, leaving 15 bases between them. CDR1 and CDR2 from the germline V gene are SGDLS and YYNGEE. The CDR3 nucleotides are TGTGCCAGCAGCGCCGGAAGCGGAAGTCCAGATACGCAGTATTTT. It translates to CASSAGSGSPDTQYF.